The clone carrying this T cell receptor (beta chain) was counted a few times. The antigen remains unidentified. Staff drew roughly 10 milliliters of peripheral blood from each donor. Per sample, extraction of total RNA gave at least 5.5 micrograms in every case. The authors ran a second PCR of roughly 6 to 12 cycles using a sample-barcoded 5' primer and a J-beta primer mix. CDR3-containing paired-end reads numbered at least 2.5 million in each sample. Each CDR3 protein gets one entry after TCRdb re-called the 5' RACE reads with MiXCR. The top ten clones hold more than 2% of a sample with about 1.8 million distinct CDR3 sequences, around 50% of them seen once. The source of the sample is a study of blood T cells in healthy people across ages. General study points: Diversity was higher, and naive CD4+ cells more numerous, in long-lived donors than in aged donors.

Germline assignment: CDR1 DFQATT and CDR2 SNEGSKA (reference sequence). The CDR3 extends over 13 amino acids. V was shortened by 6 bases and J by 2 bases, with 13 bases between the two germline ends. This sequence was found in a woman aged 35 to 49 in good health. V and J are TRBV20-1 and TRBJ1-2; tentatively, D is TRBD1 (6 bases). Sequencing was performed on blood. The chain's CDR3 is CSAPVGGNYGYTF. The CDR3 DNA reads as TGCAGTGCCCCCGTGGGGGGCAACTATGGCTACACCTTC.